The 31 T cell receptor beta chains below come from one sample, sequenced in a study of blood T cells in healthy people across ages. Together with a sample-barcoded 5' primer, a J-beta primer mix was included in a second PCR lasting roughly 7 to 11 cycles. TCRdb re-derived calls from the 5' RACE reads in MiXCR, one entry per CDR3 protein. The sample includes 650,000 or so distinct CDR3 sequences, under 65% of them seen just once. Sequencing input: blood. These receptors were taken from a woman over 75 in good health.

Ten or more counts support this clonotype. This chain links TRBV5-1 with TRBJ2-1, with 8 bases aligning to TRBD1. The CDR3 has 12 amino acids. The germline CDR1 and CDR2 sequences are SGHRS and YFSETQ. The V gene end was trimmed by 2 bases and the J gene end by 9 bases; junction bases not matched to a gene: 1. CDR3 amino acids: CASSFDRGEQFF. The CDR3 DNA is TGCGCCAGCAGCTTCGACAGGGGTGAGCAGTTCTTC.

This clonotype has a single count. This sequence joins TRBV18 and TRBJ2-5; D might be TRBD2 (6 bases). This CDR3 is 15 amino acids long. Between the trimmed V and J ends, which lost 0 bases and 4 bases, there was a span of 12 bases. CDR1 and CDR2 from the germline V gene are KGHSH and LQKENI. The chain's CDR3 is CASSPPYGSAETQYF. The CDR3 region has the DNA TGTGCCAGCTCACCACCTTACGGGAGTGCAGAGACCCAGTACTTC.

The J gene is TRBJ2-1, the V gene TRBV20-1; D might be TRBD1 or TRBD2, each matching 6 bases. The CDR3 length is 16 residues. The ends were cut back, 5 bases at V and 2 bases at J, with 19 bases in the middle. Germline CDR1 reads DFQATT; CDR2 reads SNEGSKA (reference sequence). The CDR3 nucleotides are TGCAGTGCTTATACAGGGTTAGGGGAGGCCTACAATGAGCAGTTCTTC. Its translation is CSAYTGLGEAYNEQFF.

J is TRBJ2-5 and V is TRBV6-2 or TRBV6-3; TRBD2 matches 7 bases. Germline trimming cut 7 bases from V and 3 bases from J; bases unmatched to any gene: 5. CDR3 length equals 13 residues. Per germline, CDR1 MNHEY and CDR2 SVGEGT. CDR3 sequence reads: CASTLLAEETQYF. The CDR3, as DNA: TGTGCCAGCACCCTCCTAGCGGAAGAGACCCAGTACTTC.

The chain links TRBV7-9 to TRBJ2-1, with 14 bases aligning to TRBD2. This CDR3 comprises 16 residues. Germline assignment: CDR1 SEHNR and CDR2 FQNEAQ (reference sequence). V lost 5 bases, J lost 7 bases, and 7 bases stayed unmatched. CDR3 nucleotide sequence: TGTGCCAGCAGCCCTAGACTAGCGGGGGGGCAGAATGAGCAGTTCTTC. Protein sequence: CASSPRLAGGQNEQFF.

This rearrangement joins TRBV18 to TRBJ2-6, with D unresolved. Looked up from germline, CDR1 is KGHSH and CDR2 is LQKENI. Trimming left V 0 bases short and J 0 bases short, with 12 bases between. The CDR3 covers 18 residues. This chain's CDR3 is CASSPPGLGYSGANVLTF. The CDR3, as DNA: TGTGCCAGCTCACCACCGGGATTGGGATACTCTGGGGCCAACGTCCTGACTTTC. The variable domain in full, with the rest retrieved from reference TRBV18 and TRBJ2-6, is NAGVMQNPRHLVRRRGQEARLRCSPMKGHSHVYWYRQLPEEGLKFMVYLQKENIIDESGMPKERFSAEFPKEGPSILRIQQVVRGDSAAYFCASSPPGLGYSGANVLTFGAGSRLTVL.

Many counts were recorded for this clonotype. The V gene is TRBV7-9, the J gene TRBJ1-2; D unresolved. Per the germline V gene, CDR1 is SEHNR and CDR2 is FQNEAQ (reference sequence). This CDR3 region has 14 residues. Between the trimmed V and J ends, which lost 2 bases and 3 bases, there was a span of 10 bases. The CDR3 here is CASSLIGQHYGYTF. CDR3 bases: TGTGCCAGCAGCTTAATAGGGCAGCACTATGGCTACACCTTC.

A remark on this clonotype: Mismatch with germline at one junction end may stem from a read error. The V and J genes are TRBV5-1 and TRBJ2-2; D is possibly TRBD2 (6 bases). CDR3 length: 14 amino acids. Germline lookup yields CDR1 SGHRS and CDR2 YFSETQ. In DNA form, the CDR3 reads TGTGCCAGCAGCTTCGGGGGTAACACCGGGGAGCTGTTTTTT. Translated, it gives CASSFGGNTGELFF.

This clonotype came up many times. The chain uses TRBV5-1 and TRBJ2-1; 9 nucleotides align to TRBD2. J was trimmed by 5 bases and V by 2 bases; bases with no gene match: 5. Germline CDR1 and CDR2: SGHRS and YFSETQ. The CDR3 runs to 15 residues. CDR3 bases: TGCGCCAGCAGCTTTCTAGCGGGGCCGAACAATGAGCAGTTCTTC. Its translation is CASSFLAGPNNEQFF.

The chain recombines TRBV12-3 or TRBV12-4 with TRBJ2-1; 8 bases fit TRBD1. The CDR3 is 14 residues long. Losses at the gene ends were 6 bases for V and 4 bases for J; bases not matched to a gene: 5. The CDR3 region is CASSRDRNYNEQFF. The CDR3 coding sequence is TGTGCCAGCAGCCGGGACAGGAATTACAATGAGCAGTTCTTC.

This CDR3 is CASGLAGTGSSYEQYF. CDR3 nucleotide sequence: TGTGCTAGTGGTTTGGCAGGAACAGGGAGCTCCTACGAGCAGTACTTC. V and J are TRBV12-5 and TRBJ2-7; possibly TRBD1 for D (6 bases). Trimming left V 1 base short and J 0 bases short, with 13 bases between. This CDR3 region has 16 residues. CDR1 is LGHNT and CDR2 is FRNRAP in the germline V gene. Variable domain in full (rest from reference TRBV12-5 and TRBJ2-7): DARVTQTPRHKVTEMGQEVTMRCQPILGHNTVFWYRQTMMQGLELLAYFRNRAPLDDSGMPKDRFSAEMPDATLATLKIQPSEPRDSAVYFCASGLAGTGSSYEQYFGPGTRLTVT.

Of note for this clonotype: A much larger clone differs from this one at a single base, so this may be a read error. This rearrangement joins TRBV4-1 to TRBJ2-1; TRBD1 aligns across 7 bases. V was clipped by 9 bases and J by 10 bases; unmatched bases: 12. From germline, CDR1 is MGHRA and CDR2 YSYEKL. The CDR3 is made up of 13 amino acids. CDR3 protein: CARIGTAPYEQFF. As DNA, the CDR3 is TGCGCCAGAATCGGGACAGCTCCTTACGAGCAGTTCTTC.

Only a few counts were recorded for this clonotype. The rearrangement uses TRBV4-1 and TRBJ2-3, with TRBD2 identical over 10 bases. V was clipped by 4 bases and J by 3 bases; unmatched bases: 4. CDR1 MGHRA and CDR2 YSYEKL come from the germline V gene. The CDR3 length is 15 residues. The CDR3 loop is CASSRLAGVTDTQYF. CDR3 sequence (DNA): TGCGCCAGCAGCCGTCTAGCGGGAGTAACAGATACGCAGTATTTT.

This clonotype was recorded at least ten times. This chain uses TRBV29-1 with TRBJ2-3; the D call may be TRBD1 or TRBD2 (6 bases each). Per the germline V gene, CDR1 is SQVTM and CDR2 is ANQGSEA. V shed 4 bases and J shed 0 bases, with 11 bases lying between them. CDR3 length equals 14 residues. The CDR3 region is CSVGRGLSTDTQYF. The CDR3 DNA is TGCAGCGTTGGCCGGGGGCTCAGCACAGATACGCAGTATTTT.

J is TRBJ1-4 and V is TRBV4-2, with D perhaps TRBD1 (6 bases). Germline V gene sequence: CDR1 LGHNA, CDR2 YNFKEQ. This CDR3 has 16 residues. V dropped 3 bases and J dropped 0 bases, with 11 bases sitting between them. This CDR3 is CASSQGHLATNEKLFF. The CDR3 DNA follows: TGTGCCAGCAGCCAGGGACACCTTGCAACTAATGAAAAACTGTTTTTT.

This clonotype appeared a few times. This chain connects TRBV7-9 to TRBJ2-7, with a weak D call TRBD2 (6 bases). CDR1 is SEHNR and CDR2 is FQNEAQ in the germline V gene (reference sequence). Trimming took off 5 bases at V and 5 bases at J, with 13 bases between the two ends. This CDR3 has 13 residues. The CDR3 region is CASSLRGLHEQYF. The CDR3 coding sequence is TGTGCCAGCAGCCTCCGGGGACTCCACGAGCAGTACTTC.

At least ten counts were recorded for this clonotype. A much larger clone lies a single base off, so this may be a read error. This chain uses TRBV5-6 with TRBJ2-1; 7 bases fit TRBD2. This CDR3 is built from 14 residues. V lost 6 bases and J lost 4; bases outside the gene matches: 7. The germline gives CDR1 SGHDT, CDR2 YYEEEE. The CDR3 DNA reads as TGTGCCAGCACCGTAAGCGGGGTGTACAATGAGCAGTTCTTC. Residues: CASTVSGVYNEQFF.

This clonotype has at least ten counts. V usage is TRBV11-2 and J usage is TRBJ2-4; TRBD2 is a possible D gene (6 bases). V lost 4 bases and J 4 bases, leaving 20 bases between the germline ends. Germline CDR1 reads SGHAT; CDR2 reads FQNNGV. The CDR3 spans 17 residues. The CDR3 nucleotides read TGTGCCAGCAGCTCCGAGGCAGCAAGACTAGGTAAAAACATTCAGTACTTC. Encoded protein: CASSSEAARLGKNIQYF.

The genes are TRBV20-1 and TRBJ2-5; 11 nucleotides agree with TRBD2. The J call may be faulty, since TRBJ2-7 better matches the DNA end. CDR1 and CDR2 (germline): DFQATT, SNEGSKA (reference sequence). The CDR3 contains 17 residues. In DNA, the CDR3 is TGCAGTGCTAGATCGGTAGCGGGAGGGCCAGAATCCTACGAGCAGTACTTC. As protein: CSARSVAGGPESYEQYF.

V is TRBV27 and J is TRBJ2-3; D might be TRBD1 (5 bases). V was trimmed by 8 bases and J by 1 base, leaving 10 bases between them. Germline values: CDR1 MNHEY, CDR2 SMNVEV (reference sequence). The CDR3 consists of 13 residues. The CDR3 DNA is TGTGCCAGCCAGGGCCGACGCACAGATACGCAGTATTTT. Its translation is CASQGRRTDTQYF.

The chain carries TRBV9 and TRBJ2-1; D is uncertain. V was shortened by 4 bases and J by 1 base, with 9 bases between the two germline ends. The CDR3 runs 14 residues. Germline loops: CDR1 SGDLS, CDR2 YYNGEE. CDR3 loop: CASSLSMSYNEQFF. The CDR3 coding sequence is TGTGCCAGCAGCTTGAGTATGTCCTACAATGAGCAGTTCTTC.

The chain has TRBV29-1 and TRBJ2-2; 7 positions match TRBD2. Germline V gene data show CDR1 as SQVTM and CDR2 as ANQGSEA. The CDR3 consists of 12 residues. The CDR3 nucleotides are TGCGGCGCTGGGGGGGACACCGGGGAGCTGTTTTTT. Protein: CGAGGDTGELFF.

This clonotype appeared once. A read error may produce the germline difference seen at one junction end. The chain joins TRBV30 to TRBJ1-5; D is perhaps TRBD1 (5 bases). There are 15 residues in the CDR3. CDR1 and CDR2 from the germline V gene are GTSNPN and SVGIG (reference sequence). The CDR3 spells CAWSLTSGRNQPRHF. In nucleotides, the CDR3 is TGTGCCTGGAGCCTCACGTCAGGGCGTAATCAGCCCCGGCATTTT. Variable domain in full (rest from reference TRBV30 and TRBJ1-5): SQTIHQWPATLVQPVGSPLSLECTVEGTSNPNLYWYRQAAGRGLQLLFYSVGIGQISSEVPQNLSASRPQDRQFILSSKKLLLSDSGFYLCAWSLTSGRNQPRHFGDGTRLSIL.

V is TRBV24-1 and J is TRBJ2-1, with 11 bases matching TRBD2. The CDR3 length is 20 residues. J gave up 5 bases and V 3 bases, and 17 bases lay outside the gene matches. Germline V CDR1 and CDR2: KGHDR, SFDVKD. CDR3 amino acids: CATSDRTSGLRFSLNNEQFF. The CDR3 region has the DNA TGTGCCACCAGTGATAGGACTAGCGGGCTACGCTTCTCCCTTAACAATGAGCAGTTCTTC.

This clonotype was seen at least ten times. In DNA, the CDR3 is TGCGCCAGCAGCTTCCAGCGGGAGGTCAAAAACATTCAGTACTTC. This encodes CASSFQREVKNIQYF. The chain carries TRBV5-1 and TRBJ2-4; 9 bases map to TRBD2. The CDR3 covers 15 residues. From germline, CDR1 is SGHRS and CDR2 YFSETQ. After removal of 2 bases from V and 3 bases from J, the junction contained 3 bases not matched to a gene.

The rearrangement joins TRBV12-3 or TRBV12-4 to TRBJ2-6, with D perhaps TRBD1 or TRBD2 (6 bases each). Trimming took 1 base from V and 4 from J, leaving 11 bases between them. The CDR3 is 16 amino acids. The CDR3 DNA reads TGTGCCAGCAGTTTAGACAGGGAGGCGGGGGCCAACGTCCTGACTTTC. Translating gives CASSLDREAGANVLTF.

The chain combines TRBV6-1 with TRBJ1-2; D may be TRBD1 (6 bases). This CDR3 region has 13 residues. The V gene lost 6 bases and the J gene lost 6 bases, with 14 bases spanning the gap. Germline V gene data show CDR1 as MNHNS and CDR2 as SASEGT. The CDR3 DNA reads as TGTGCCAGCAGGGAACAGGGAACGGATGGCTACACCTTC. Encoded protein: CASREQGTDGYTF.

The chain's CDR3 is CASSFEQAGTDTQYF. The CDR3 DNA follows: TGTGCCAGCAGCTTTGAACAGGCGGGCACAGATACGCAGTATTTT. The chain couples TRBV11-2 to TRBJ2-3; TRBD1 is a possible D gene (5 bases). CDR1 and CDR2 (germline): SGHAT, FQNNGV. The V and J ends lost 3 bases and 1 base respectively, with 11 bases between them. CDR3 length: 15 residues.

The V call is TRBV28, the J call TRBJ2-1; 9 nucleotides agree with TRBD2. Germline CDR1 reads MDHEN; CDR2 reads SYDVKM. The CDR3 sequence is 15 residues long. Trimming at V came to 5 bases and at J to 3 bases, leaving 5 bases not matched to a gene. CDR3 nucleotides: TGTGCCAGCAGTGGCATAGCGGGAGACTACAATGAGCAGTTCTTC. Its protein is CASSGIAGDYNEQFF. Full variable domain (rest looked up from reference TRBV28 and TRBJ2-1): DVKVTQSSRYLVKRTGEKVFLECVQDMDHENMFWYRQDPGLGLRLIYFSYDVKMKEKGDIPEGYSVSREKKERFSLILESASTNQTSMYLCASSGIAGDYNEQFFGPGTRLTVL.

Ten or more counts support this clonotype. This rearrangement joins TRBV6-5 to TRBJ2-5, with 9 bases fitting TRBD2. The V gene's germline CDR1 is MNHEY and CDR2 SVGAGI. Trimming cost V 3 bases and J 4 bases; bases outside gene matches: 0. CDR3 length: 13 residues. CDR3 in DNA: TGTGCCAGCAGTTATAGCGGGAGAGAGACCCAGTACTTC. It encodes CASSYSGRETQYF.

J is TRBJ2-1 and V is TRBV6-1; D may match TRBD1 or TRBD2 (5 bases each). V was clipped by 10 bases and J by 4 bases, with 17 bases between them. The length of the CDR3 is 14 residues. Germline V gene sequence: CDR1 MNHNS, CDR2 SASEGT. The CDR3 DNA reads TGTGCCACCGTTGCCGGGACGGGATACAATGAGCAGTTCTTC. Residues: CATVAGTGYNEQFF.